This record concerns one T cell receptor beta chain sequence. Its specificity is unknown. Other DNA sequences within the sample encode an identical CDR3. The sample is drawn from a study of beta chain features in type 1 diabetes. Overall study context: In all, some 100 million sorted cells from all samples were analyzed.

CDR1 KGHSH and CDR2 LQKENI come from the germline V gene. The CDR3 loop spans 12 amino acids. V dropped 1 base and J dropped 5 bases, with 6 bases sitting between them. General study points: Possible PCR preference for shorter templates applied equally to patients and controls. Insertions at VDJ junctions were less frequent in type 1 diabetes patients. These patients also deleted more nucleotides at the same junctions. Patients with Type 1 diabetes showed moderately but significantly shorter TCRB CDR3s in all four CD4+ subsets.

Isolated RNA was reverse transcribed in full, so expressed TCRB transcripts were sequenced. Libraries were prepared by immunoSEQ multiplex PCR; TCRdb keeps only in-frame clonotypes and omits some of them. The sample lists a few hundred thousand clones, about 10% occurring once. This chain links TRBV18 with TRBJ2-7; D call uncertain. The receptor's source is a young man with type 1 diabetes. Sequenced sample: central memory CD4+ T cells from blood. This CDR3 reads CASSPRGDEQYF. The CDR3 DNA is TGTGCCAGCTCACCACGCGGCGACGAGCAGTACTTC.